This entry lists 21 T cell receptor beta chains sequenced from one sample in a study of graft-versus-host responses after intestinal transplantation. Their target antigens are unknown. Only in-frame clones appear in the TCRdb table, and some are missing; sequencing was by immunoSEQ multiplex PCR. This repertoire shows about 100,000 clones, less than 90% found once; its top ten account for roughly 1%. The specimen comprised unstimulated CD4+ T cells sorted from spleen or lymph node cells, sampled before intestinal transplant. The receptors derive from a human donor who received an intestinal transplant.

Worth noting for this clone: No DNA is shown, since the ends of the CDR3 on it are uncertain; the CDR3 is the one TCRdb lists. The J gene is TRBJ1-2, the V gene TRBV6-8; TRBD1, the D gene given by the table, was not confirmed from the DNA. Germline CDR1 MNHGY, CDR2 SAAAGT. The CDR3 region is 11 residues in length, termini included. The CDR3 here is CACTDWGFGTF.

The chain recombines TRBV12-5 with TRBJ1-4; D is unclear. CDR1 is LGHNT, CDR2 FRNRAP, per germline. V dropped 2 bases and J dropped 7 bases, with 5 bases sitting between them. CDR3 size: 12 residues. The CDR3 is CASGLSSEKLFF. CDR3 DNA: TGTGCTAGTGGTTTGAGTTCTGAAAAACTGTTTTTT.

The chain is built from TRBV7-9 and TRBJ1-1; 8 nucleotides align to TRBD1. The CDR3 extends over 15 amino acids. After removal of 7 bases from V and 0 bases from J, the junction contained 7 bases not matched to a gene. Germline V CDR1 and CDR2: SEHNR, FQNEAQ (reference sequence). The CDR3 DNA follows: TGTGCCAGCAAGCGACAGGGGTTGGTGAACACTGAAGCTTTCTTT. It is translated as CASKRQGLVNTEAFF.

The CDR3 is CAASDVSPPDTQYF. The CDR3 nucleotides are TGTGCCGCCAGTGATGTTTCCCCCCCAGATACGCAGTATTTT. The chain uses TRBV25-1 and TRBJ2-3; D not resolved. Per germline, CDR1 MGHDK and CDR2 SYGVNS. V shed 11 bases and J shed 4 bases, with 19 bases lying between them. This CDR3 is 14 amino acids long.

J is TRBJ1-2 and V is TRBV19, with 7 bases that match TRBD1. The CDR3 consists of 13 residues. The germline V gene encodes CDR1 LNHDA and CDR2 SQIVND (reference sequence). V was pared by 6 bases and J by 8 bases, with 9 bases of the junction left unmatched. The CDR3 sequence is CASRGSTGPGYTF. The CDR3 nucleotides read TGTGCCAGTAGGGGATCGACAGGGCCCGGCTACACCTTC.

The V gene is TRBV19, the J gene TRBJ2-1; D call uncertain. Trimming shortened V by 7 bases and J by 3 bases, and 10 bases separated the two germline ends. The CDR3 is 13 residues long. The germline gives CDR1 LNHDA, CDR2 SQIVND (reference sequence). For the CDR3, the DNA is TGTGCCAGTAACCCGGTCGGCTACAATGAGCAGTTCTTC. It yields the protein CASNPVGYNEQFF.

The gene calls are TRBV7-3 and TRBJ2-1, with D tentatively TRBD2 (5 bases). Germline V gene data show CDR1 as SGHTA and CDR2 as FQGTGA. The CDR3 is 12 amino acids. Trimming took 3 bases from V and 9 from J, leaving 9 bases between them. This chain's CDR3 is CASSFSEGEQFF. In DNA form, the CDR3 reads TGTGCCAGCAGCTTCAGCGAGGGTGAGCAGTTCTTC.

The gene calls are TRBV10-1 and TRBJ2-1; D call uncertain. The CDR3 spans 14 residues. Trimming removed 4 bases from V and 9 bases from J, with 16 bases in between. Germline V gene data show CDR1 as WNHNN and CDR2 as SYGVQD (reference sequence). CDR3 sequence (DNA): TGCGCCAGCAGTGGGTCAAGTGAGAAAACTGAGCAGTTCTTC. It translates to CASSGSSEKTEQFF.

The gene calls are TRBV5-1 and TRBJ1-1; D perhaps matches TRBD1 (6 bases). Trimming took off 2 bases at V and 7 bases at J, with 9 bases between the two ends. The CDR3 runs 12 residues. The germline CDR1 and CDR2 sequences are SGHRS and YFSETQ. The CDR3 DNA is TGCGCCAGCAGCTTTAAGGGGGGTGAAGCTTTCTTT. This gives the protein CASSFKGGEAFF.

CDR3 in DNA: TGTGCCAGCAGCCCAGTGGGGGATGACAATGAGCAGTTCTTC. It specifies CASSPVGDDNEQFF. The rearrangement uses TRBV7-6 and TRBJ2-1; D may correspond to TRBD1 or TRBD2 (5 bases each). Deletions cut 5 bases from V and 5 bases from J, with 13 bases between. Germline CDR1 SGHVS, CDR2 FNYEAQ. The CDR3 length is 14 residues.

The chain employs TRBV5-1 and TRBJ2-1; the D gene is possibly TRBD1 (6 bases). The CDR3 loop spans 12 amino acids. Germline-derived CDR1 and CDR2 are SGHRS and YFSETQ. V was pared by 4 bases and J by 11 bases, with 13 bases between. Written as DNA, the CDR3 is TGCGCCAGCAGCCTGGACAGTCCCCAGCAGTTCTTC. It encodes CASSLDSPQQFF.

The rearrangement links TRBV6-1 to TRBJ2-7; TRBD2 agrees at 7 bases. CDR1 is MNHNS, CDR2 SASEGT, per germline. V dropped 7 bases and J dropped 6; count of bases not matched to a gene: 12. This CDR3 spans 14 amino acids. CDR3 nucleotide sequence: TGTGCCAGCATCGCCCCGGGCGGGGGTGCCGAGCAGTACTTC. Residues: CASIAPGGGAEQYF.

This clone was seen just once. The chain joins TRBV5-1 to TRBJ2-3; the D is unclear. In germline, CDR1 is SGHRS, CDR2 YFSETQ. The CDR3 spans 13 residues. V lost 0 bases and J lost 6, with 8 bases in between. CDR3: CASSLVEADTQYF. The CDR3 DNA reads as TGCGCCAGCAGCTTGGTAGAGGCCGATACGCAGTATTTT.

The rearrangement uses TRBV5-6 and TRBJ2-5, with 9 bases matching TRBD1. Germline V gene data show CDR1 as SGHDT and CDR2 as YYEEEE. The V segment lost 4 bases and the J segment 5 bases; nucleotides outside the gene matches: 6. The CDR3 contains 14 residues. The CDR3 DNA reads TGTGCCAGCAGCCTCCGGACAGGGGCGGAGACCCAGTACTTC. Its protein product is CASSLRTGAETQYF.

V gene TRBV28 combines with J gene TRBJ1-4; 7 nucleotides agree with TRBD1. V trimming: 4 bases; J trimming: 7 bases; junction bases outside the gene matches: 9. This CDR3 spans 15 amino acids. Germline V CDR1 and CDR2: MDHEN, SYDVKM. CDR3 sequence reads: CASSSHRGGTEKLFF. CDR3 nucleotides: TGTGCCAGCAGTTCCCACAGGGGAGGGACTGAAAAACTGTTTTTT. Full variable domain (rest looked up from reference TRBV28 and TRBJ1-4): DVKVTQSSRYLVKRTGEKVFLECVQDMDHENMFWYRQDPGLGLRLIYFSYDVKMKEKGDIPEGYSVSREKKERFSLILESASTNQTSMYLCASSSHRGGTEKLFFGSGTQLSVL.

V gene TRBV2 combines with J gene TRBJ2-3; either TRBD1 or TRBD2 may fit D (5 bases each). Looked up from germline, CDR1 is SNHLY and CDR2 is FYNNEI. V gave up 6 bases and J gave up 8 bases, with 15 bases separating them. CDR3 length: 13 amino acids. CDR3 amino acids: CASRGEMGGTQYF. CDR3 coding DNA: TGTGCCAGCAGAGGGGAGATGGGTGGTACGCAGTATTTT.

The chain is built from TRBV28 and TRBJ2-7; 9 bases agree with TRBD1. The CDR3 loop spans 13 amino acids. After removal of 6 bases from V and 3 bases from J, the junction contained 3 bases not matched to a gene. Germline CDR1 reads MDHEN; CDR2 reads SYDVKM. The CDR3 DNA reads TGTGCCAGCAGGGGGACAGGGTTCTACGAGCAGTACTTC. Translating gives CASRGTGFYEQYF.

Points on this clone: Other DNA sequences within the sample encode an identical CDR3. In DNA, the CDR3 is TGTGCCAGCAGCTTGGGACAGGGGGCCTACGAGCAGTACTTC. Translated: CASSLGQGAYEQYF. The chain employs TRBV5-4 and TRBJ2-7; 9 nucleotides agree with TRBD1. Germline V lookup: CDR1 SGHNT, CDR2 YYREEE (reference sequence). The CDR3 is made up of 14 amino acids. The V and J ends lost 0 bases and 2 bases, in that order; junction bases with no gene match: 0.

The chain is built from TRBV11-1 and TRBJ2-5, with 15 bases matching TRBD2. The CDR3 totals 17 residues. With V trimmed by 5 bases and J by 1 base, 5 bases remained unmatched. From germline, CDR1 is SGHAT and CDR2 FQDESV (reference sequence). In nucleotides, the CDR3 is TGTGCCAGCAGCCCCGGGACTAGCGGGGGGACCCAAGAGACCCAGTACTTC. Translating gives CASSPGTSGGTQETQYF.

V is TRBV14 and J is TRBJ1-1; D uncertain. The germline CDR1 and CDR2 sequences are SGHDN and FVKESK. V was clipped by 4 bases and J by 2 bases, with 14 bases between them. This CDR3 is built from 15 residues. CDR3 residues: CASSPRTLGNTEAFF. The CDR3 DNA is TGTGCCAGCAGCCCCCGGACCTTGGGAAACACTGAAGCTTTCTTT.

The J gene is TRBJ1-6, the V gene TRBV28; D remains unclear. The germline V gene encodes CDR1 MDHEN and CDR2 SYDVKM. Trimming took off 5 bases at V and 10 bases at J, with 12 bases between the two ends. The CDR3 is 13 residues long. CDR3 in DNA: TGTGCCAGCAGTCCAACTGGACTCTCACCCCTCCACTTT. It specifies CASSPTGLSPLHF.